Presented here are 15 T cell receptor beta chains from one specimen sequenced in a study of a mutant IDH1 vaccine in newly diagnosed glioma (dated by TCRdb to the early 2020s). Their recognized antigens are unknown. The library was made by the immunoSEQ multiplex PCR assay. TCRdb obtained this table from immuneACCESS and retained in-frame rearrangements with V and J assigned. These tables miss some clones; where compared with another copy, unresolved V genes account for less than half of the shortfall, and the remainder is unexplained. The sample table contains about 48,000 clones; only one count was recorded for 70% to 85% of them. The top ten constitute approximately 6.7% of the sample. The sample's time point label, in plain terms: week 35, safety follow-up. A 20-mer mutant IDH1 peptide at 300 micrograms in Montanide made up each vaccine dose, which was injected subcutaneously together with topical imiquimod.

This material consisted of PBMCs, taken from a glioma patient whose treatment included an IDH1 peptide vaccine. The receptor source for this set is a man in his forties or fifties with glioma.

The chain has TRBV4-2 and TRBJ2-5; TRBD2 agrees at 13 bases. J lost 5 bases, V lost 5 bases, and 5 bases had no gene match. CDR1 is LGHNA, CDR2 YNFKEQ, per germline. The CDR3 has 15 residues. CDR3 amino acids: CASSTSGGAVETQYF. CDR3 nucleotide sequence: TGTGCCAGCAGCACTAGCGGGGGGGCGGTGGAGACCCAGTACTTC.

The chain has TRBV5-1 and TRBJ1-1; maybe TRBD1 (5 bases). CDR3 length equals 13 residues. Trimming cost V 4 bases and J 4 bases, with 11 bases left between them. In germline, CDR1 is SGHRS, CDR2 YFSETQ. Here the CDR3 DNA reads TGCGCCAGCAGCAAGGACATCGGCACTGAAGCTTTCTTT. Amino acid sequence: CASSKDIGTEAFF.

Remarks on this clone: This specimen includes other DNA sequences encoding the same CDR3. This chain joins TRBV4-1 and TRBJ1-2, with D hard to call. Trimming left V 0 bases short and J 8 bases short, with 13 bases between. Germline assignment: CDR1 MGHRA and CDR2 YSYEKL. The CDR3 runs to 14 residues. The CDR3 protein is CASSQDRGPGGYTF. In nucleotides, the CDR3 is TGCGCCAGCAGCCAAGATCGAGGGCCGGGGGGCTACACCTTC.

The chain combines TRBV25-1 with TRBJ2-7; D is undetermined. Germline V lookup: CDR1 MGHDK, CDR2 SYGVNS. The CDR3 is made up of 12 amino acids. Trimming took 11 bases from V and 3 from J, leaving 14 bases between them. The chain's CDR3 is CAGKGTVYEQYF. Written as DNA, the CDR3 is TGTGCCGGGAAGGGTACTGTCTACGAGCAGTACTTC.

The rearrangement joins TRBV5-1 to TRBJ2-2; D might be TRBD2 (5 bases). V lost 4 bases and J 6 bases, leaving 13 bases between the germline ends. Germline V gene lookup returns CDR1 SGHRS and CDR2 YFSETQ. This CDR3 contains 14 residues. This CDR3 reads CASSPGTYPGELFF. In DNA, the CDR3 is TGCGCCAGCAGCCCGGGAACCTATCCCGGGGAGCTGTTTTTT.

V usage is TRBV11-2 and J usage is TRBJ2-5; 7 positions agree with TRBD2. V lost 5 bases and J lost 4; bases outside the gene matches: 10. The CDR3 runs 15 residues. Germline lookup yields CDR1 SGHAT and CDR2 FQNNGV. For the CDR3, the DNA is TGTGCCAGCAGCCCCCTCGGCGGGGGTCCAGAGACCCAGTACTTC. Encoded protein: CASSPLGGGPETQYF. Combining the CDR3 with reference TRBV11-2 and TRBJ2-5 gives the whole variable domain EAGVAQSPRYKIIEKRQSVAFWCNPISGHATLYWYQQILGQGPKLLIQFQNNGVVDDSQLPKDRFSAERLKGVDSTLKIQPAKLEDSAVYLCASSPLGGGPETQYFGPGTRLLVL.

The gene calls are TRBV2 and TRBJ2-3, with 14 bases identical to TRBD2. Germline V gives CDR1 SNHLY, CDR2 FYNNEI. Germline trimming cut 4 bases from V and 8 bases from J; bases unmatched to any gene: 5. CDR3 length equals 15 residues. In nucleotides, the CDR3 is TGTGCCAGCAGTGGGACTAGCGGGGGGCGGGGTACGCAGTATTTT. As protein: CASSGTSGGRGTQYF.

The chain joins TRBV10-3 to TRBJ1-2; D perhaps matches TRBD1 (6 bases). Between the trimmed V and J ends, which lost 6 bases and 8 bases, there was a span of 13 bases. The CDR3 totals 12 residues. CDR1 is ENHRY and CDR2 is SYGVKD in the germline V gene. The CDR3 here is CAIRGPGDGYTF. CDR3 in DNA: TGTGCCATCAGGGGTCCAGGGGACGGCTACACCTTC.

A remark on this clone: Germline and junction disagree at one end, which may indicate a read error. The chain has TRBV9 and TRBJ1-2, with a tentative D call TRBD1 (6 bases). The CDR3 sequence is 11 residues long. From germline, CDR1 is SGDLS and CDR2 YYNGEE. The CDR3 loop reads CASSVVRDNIF. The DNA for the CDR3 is TGTGCCAGCAGCGTAGTGCGGGACAACATCTTC. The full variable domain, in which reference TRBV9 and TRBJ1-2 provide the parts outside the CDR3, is DSGVTQTPKHLITATGQRVTLRCSPRSGDLSVYWYQQSLDQGLQFLIQYYNGEERAKGNILERFSAQQFPDLHSELNLSSLELGDSALYFCASSVVRDNIFGSGTRLTVV.

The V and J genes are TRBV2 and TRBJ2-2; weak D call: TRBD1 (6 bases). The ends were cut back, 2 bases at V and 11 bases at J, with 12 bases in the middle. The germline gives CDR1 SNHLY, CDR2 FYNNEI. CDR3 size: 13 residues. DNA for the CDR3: TGTGCCAGCAGTGAACAGGGGACAAAAGAGCTGTTTTTT. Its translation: CASSEQGTKELFF.

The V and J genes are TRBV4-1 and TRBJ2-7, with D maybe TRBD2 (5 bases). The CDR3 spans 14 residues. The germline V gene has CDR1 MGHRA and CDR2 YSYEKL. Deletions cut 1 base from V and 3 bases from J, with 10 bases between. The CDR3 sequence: CASSQGMTNYEQYF. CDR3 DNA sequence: TGCGCCAGCAGCCAAGGGATGACTAACTACGAGCAGTACTTC.

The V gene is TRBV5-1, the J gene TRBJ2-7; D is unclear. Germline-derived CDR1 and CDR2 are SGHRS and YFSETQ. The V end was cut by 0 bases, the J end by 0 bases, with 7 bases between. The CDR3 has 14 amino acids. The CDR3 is CASSLGLSSYEQYF. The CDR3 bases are TGCGCCAGCAGCTTGGGACTCTCCTCCTACGAGCAGTACTTC.

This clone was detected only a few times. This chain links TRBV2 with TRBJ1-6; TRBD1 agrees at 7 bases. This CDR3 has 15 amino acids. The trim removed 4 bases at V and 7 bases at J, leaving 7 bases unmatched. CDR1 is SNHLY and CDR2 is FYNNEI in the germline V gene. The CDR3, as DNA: TGTGCCAGCAGTGTGGGGGGACAGCCAAATTCACCCCTCCACTTT. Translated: CASSVGGQPNSPLHF.

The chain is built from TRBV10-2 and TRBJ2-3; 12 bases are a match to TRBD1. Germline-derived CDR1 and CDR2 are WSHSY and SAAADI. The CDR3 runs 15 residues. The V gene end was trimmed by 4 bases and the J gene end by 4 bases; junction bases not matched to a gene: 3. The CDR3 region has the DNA TGCGCCAGCAGTGCCGGGACAGGGGGCGCAGATACGCAGTATTTT. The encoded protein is CASSAGTGGADTQYF.

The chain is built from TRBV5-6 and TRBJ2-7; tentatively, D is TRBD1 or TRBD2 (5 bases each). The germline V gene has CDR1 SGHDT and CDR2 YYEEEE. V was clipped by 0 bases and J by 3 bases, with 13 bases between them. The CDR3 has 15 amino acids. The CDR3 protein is CASSLAPGTVYEQYF. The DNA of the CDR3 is TGTGCCAGCAGCTTGGCTCCGGGGACGGTCTACGAGCAGTACTTC. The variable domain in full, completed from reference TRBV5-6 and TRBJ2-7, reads DAGVTQSPTHLIKTRGQQVTLRCSPKSGHDTVSWYQQALGQGPQFIFQYYEEEERQRGNFPDRFSGHQFPNYSSELNVNALLLGDSALYLCASSLAPGTVYEQYFGPGTRLTVT.